Listed below are T cell receptor beta chains from one sample, sequenced in a study of T cell responses to AZD1222 COVID-19 vaccine. The protocol was immunoSEQ multiplex PCR, while the TCRdb copy is restricted to in-frame clones and leaves out a portion. Among about 150,000 clones, more than 75% were seen once, and the ten largest hold just under 2%. Sequences were derived from peripheral blood, sampled 28 days after the second AZD1222 dose. These receptors were obtained from an adult who received the AZD1222 COVID-19 vaccine. CDR3s include the opening cysteine and the closing phenylalanine or tryptophan. D genes are given only for firm matches. The size field is filled for only some rows; it gives once, few, many or a size class.

V gene	J gene	clone size	D gene	CDR3 DNA	CDR3 protein
TRBV2	TRBJ1-1	-	-	TGTGCCAGAAGCCACCCTGGGGCTTTCTTT	CARSHPGAFF
TRBV7-2	TRBJ2-1	-	-	TGTGCCAGCAGCTTCCTACAGGGAGGGAATGAGCAGTTCTTC	CASSFLQGGNEQFF
TRBV27	TRBJ2-7	-	-	TGTGCCAGCAGTAAAGGACTGAAATACGAGCAGTACTTC	CASSKGLKYEQYF
TRBV16	TRBJ1-6	-	TRBD1	TGTGCCAGCAGCCAGCCGGACAGGGCGGGTTCCTATAATTCACCCCTCCACTTT	CASSQPDRAGSYNSPLHF
TRBV6-5	TRBJ2-5	-	-	TGTGCCAGCAGAGTGGGTCGGGAGACCCAGTACTTC	CASRVGRETQYF
TRBV29-1	TRBJ2-2	-	TRBD1	TGCAGCGTCGGACAGGGGGTAGCCGGGGAGCTGTTTTTT	CSVGQGVAGELFF
TRBV14	TRBJ2-1	-	TRBD2	TGTGCCAGCAGCCGGGCCAGCGGGAGAGAGGGTGAGCAGTTCTTC	CASSRASGREGEQFF
TRBV29-1	TRBJ1-3	-	-	TGCAGCGCGACAGTCTCTGGAAACACCATATATTTT	CSATVSGNTIYF
TRBV3-1/TRBV3-2	TRBJ2-1	-	-	TGTGCCAGCAGCCTTAACCAGGGGTCCTACAATGAGCAGTTCTTC	CASSLNQGSYNEQFF
TRBV13	TRBJ2-5	once	TRBD2	TGTGCCAGCAGCCCTGGGACTAGCGGGGGCCTCCAAGAGACCCAGTACTTC	CASSPGTSGGLQETQYF
TRBV5-5	TRBJ2-7	-	-	TGTGCCAGCAGCTTTTATGGCTTAAGCTCCTACGAGCAGTACTTC	CASSFYGLSSYEQYF
TRBV7-9	TRBJ1-5	-	-	TGTGCCAGCAGCTTAGCCGGAGGTCAGAATCAGCCCCAGCATTTT	CASSLAGGQNQPQHF
TRBV13	TRBJ1-6	-	TRBD1	TGTGCCAGCAGCTCCAGGGACAGTAATTCACCCCTCCACTTT	CASSSRDSNSPLHF
TRBV7-3	TRBJ2-3	-	-	TGTGCCAGCAGCTCTTCCACAGATACGCAGTATTTT	CASSSSTDTQYF
TRBV5-6	TRBJ1-1	-	-	TGTGCCAGCCTTTTCTTAGGGGGGGCTTTGAACACTGAAGCTTTCTTT	CASLFLGGALNTEAFF
TRBV14	TRBJ1-2	-	-	TGTGCCAGCAGCCAAGGGCAGGGAGACTATGGCTACACCTTC	CASSQGQGDYGYTF
TRBV11-1	TRBJ2-5	-	TRBD2	TGTGCCAGCAGCATCCGAGCGGGGGCTACACAAGAGACCCAGTACTTC	CASSIRAGATQETQYF
TRBV25-1	TRBJ1-6	-	-	TGTGCCAGCAGTGAATCTGGGGTAGCACCCCTCCACTTT	CASSESGVAPLHF
TRBV10-1	TRBJ2-3	-	-	TGCGCCAGCAGTGAGTCGAGGATCGGGACAGATACGCAGTATTTT	CASSESRIGTDTQYF
TRBV3-1/TRBV3-2	TRBJ2-7	-	-	TGTGCCAGCAGCCCCGGCGACGCACCCTACGAGCAGTACTTC	CASSPGDAPYEQYF
TRBV2	TRBJ1-1	-	TRBD1	TGTGCCAGCAGCACAGGGGGCCCTGAAGCTTTCTTT	CASSTGGPEAFF
TRBV6-5	TRBJ1-2	-	TRBD1	TGTGCCAGCAGTTACTACAGGGGAGCTAACTATGGCTACACCTTC	CASSYYRGANYGYTF
TRBV7-9	TRBJ2-7	-	-	TGTGCCAGCAGCTCCTCAGGATACGAGCAGTACTTC	CASSSSGYEQYF
TRBV5-1	TRBJ2-2	-	-	TGCGCCAGCAGCTTGGTTGGTGGGAACACCGGGGAGCTGTTTTTT	CASSLVGGNTGELFF
TRBV5-1	TRBJ1-3	-	-	TGCGCCAGCAGCCGGGAGGTGGGGGATTATGGAAACACCATATATTTT	CASSREVGDYGNTIYF
TRBV7-2	TRBJ2-3	-	-	TGTGCCAGCAGCTTTTCGGCAGAACCTAGCACAGATACGCAGTATTTT	CASSFSAEPSTDTQYF
TRBV6-5	TRBJ2-7	-	-	TGTGCCAGCAGTCCTACAGGGCCCTCCTACGAGCAGTACTTC	CASSPTGPSYEQYF
TRBV5-6	TRBJ2-7	once	-	TGTGCCAGCAGCTTGGCGCTGACAGGTTCGGACGAGCAGTACTTC	CASSLALTGSDEQYF
TRBV7-9	TRBJ2-7	-	-	TGTGCCAGCAGCTTTCCGGGCCGGGACTTTGCCTACGAGCAGTACTTC	CASSFPGRDFAYEQYF
TRBV19	TRBJ1-2	-	-	TGTGCCACCTTGACGGATAACTATGGCTACACCTTC	CATLTDNYGYTF
TRBV30	TRBJ1-6	-	TRBD1	TGTGCCTGGACCGGGTCCGGGACAGGGTCCTCACCCCTCCACTTT	CAWTGSGTGSSPLHF
TRBV5-4	TRBJ1-2	few	-	TGTGCCAGCAGCTTGGCAGGGGTGGATGGCTACACCTTC	CASSLAGVDGYTF
TRBV9	TRBJ1-2	-	TRBD1	TGTGCCAGCAGCGCCGGGACAGGCTATGGCTACACCTTC	CASSAGTGYGYTF
TRBV29-1	TRBJ2-3	-	TRBD2	TGCAGCGTTGAAGGAAGAATAGCGGGTTCAGATACGCAGTATTTT	CSVEGRIAGSDTQYF